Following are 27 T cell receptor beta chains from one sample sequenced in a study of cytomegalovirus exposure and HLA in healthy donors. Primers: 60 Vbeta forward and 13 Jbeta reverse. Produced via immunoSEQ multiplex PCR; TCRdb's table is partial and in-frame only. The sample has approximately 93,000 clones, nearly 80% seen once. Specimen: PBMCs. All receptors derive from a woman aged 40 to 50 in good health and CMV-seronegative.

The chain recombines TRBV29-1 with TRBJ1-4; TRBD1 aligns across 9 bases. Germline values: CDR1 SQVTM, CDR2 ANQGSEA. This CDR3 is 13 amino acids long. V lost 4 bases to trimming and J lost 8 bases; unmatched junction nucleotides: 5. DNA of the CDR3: TGCAGCGTTGGGACAGGGGCGGGCGAAAAACTGTTTTTT. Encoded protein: CSVGTGAGEKLFF.

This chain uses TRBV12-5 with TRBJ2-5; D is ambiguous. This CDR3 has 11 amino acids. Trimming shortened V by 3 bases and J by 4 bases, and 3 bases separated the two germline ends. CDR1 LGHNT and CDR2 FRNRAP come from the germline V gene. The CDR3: CASGFGETQYF. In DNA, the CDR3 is TGTGCTAGTGGTTTCGGAGAGACCCAGTACTTC.

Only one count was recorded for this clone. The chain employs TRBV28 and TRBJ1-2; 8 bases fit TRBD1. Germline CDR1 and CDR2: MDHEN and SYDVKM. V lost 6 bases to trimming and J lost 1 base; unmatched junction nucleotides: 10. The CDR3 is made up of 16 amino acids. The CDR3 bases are TGTGCCAGCAGCGGTAATCGGGACAGGTTTAACTATGGCTACACCTTC. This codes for CASSGNRDRFNYGYTF.

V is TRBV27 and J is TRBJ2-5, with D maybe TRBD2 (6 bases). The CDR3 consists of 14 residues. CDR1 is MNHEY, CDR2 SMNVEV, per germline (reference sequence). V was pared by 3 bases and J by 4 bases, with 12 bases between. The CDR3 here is CASSFRTKGETQYF. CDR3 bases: TGTGCCAGCAGTTTCAGGACTAAGGGAGAGACCCAGTACTTC.

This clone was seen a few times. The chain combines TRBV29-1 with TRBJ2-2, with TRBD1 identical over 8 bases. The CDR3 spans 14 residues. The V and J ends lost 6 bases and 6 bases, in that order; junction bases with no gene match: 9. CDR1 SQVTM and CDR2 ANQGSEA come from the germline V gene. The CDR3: CSVNAGGLSGELFF. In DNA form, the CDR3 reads TGCAGCGTAAATGCAGGGGGCTTGTCCGGGGAGCTGTTTTTT.

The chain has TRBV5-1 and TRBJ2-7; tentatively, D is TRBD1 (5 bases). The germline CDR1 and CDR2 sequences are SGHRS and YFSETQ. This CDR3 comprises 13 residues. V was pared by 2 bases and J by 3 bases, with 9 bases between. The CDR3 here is CASSFTGNYEQYF. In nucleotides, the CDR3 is TGCGCCAGCAGCTTTACAGGTAACTACGAGCAGTACTTC.

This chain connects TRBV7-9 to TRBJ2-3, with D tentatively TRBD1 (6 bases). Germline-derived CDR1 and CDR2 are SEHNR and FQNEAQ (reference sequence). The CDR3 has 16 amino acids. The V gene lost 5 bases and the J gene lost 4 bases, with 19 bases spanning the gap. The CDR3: CASSNDRTLRADTQYF. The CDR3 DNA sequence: TGTGCCAGCAGCAACGACAGGACGCTTCGCGCAGATACGCAGTATTTT. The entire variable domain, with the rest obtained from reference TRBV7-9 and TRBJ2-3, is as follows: DTGVSQNPRHKITKRGQNVTFRCDPISEHNRLYWYRQTLGQGPEFLTYFQNEAQLEKSRLLSDRFSAERPKGSFSTLEIQRTEQGDSAMYLCASSNDRTLRADTQYFGPGTRLTVL.

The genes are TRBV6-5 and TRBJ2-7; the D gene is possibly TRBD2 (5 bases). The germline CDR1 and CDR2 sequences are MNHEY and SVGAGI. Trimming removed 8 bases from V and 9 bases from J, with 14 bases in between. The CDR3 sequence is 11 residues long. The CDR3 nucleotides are TGTGCCAGCCGGGGTTTGAGCGGGCAGTACTTC. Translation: CASRGLSGQYF.

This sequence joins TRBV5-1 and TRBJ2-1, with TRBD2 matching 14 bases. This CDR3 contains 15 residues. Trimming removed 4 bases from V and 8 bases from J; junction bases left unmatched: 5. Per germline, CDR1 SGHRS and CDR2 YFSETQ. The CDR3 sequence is CASSLTSGRGDEQFF. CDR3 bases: TGCGCCAGCAGCCTGACTAGCGGGAGGGGCGATGAGCAGTTCTTC.

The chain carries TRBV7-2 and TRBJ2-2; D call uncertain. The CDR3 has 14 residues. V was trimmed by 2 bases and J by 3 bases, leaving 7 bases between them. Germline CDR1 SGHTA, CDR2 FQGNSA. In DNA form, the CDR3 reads TGTGCCAGCAGCTTAAGAGGAGACACCGGGGAGCTGTTTTTT. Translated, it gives CASSLRGDTGELFF.

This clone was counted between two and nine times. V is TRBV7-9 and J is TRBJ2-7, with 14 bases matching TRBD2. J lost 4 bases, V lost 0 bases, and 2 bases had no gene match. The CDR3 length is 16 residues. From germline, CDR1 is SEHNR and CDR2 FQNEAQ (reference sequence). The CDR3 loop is CASSLAGTSGRYEQYF. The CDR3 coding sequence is TGTGCCAGCAGCTTAGCGGGGACTAGCGGGAGATACGAGCAGTACTTC.

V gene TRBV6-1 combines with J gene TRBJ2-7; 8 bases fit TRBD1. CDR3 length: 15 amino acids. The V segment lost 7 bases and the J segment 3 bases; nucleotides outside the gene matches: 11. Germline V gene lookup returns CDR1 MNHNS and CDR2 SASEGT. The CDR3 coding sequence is TGTGCCAGCACTAGAGACAGGGGAAGGAGCTACGAGCAGTACTTC. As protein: CASTRDRGRSYEQYF.

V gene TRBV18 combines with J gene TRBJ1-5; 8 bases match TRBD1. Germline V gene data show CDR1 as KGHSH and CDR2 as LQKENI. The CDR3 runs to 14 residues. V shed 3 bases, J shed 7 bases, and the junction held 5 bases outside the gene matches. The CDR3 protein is CASSPGQGGQPQHF. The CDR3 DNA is TGTGCCAGCTCACCCGGACAGGGCGGACAGCCCCAGCATTTT. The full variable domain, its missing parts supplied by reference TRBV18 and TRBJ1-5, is NAGVMQNPRHLVRRRGQEARLRCSPMKGHSHVYWYRQLPEEGLKFMVYLQKENIIDESGMPKERFSAEFPKEGPSILRIQQVVRGDSAAYFCASSPGQGGQPQHFGDGTRLSIL.

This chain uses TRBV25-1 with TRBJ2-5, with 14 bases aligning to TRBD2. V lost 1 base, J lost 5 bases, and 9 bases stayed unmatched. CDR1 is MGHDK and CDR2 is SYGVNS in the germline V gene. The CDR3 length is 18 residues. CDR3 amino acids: CASSESSGLAGVGETQYF. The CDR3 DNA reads TGTGCCAGCAGTGAATCATCGGGACTAGCGGGAGTCGGCGAGACCCAGTACTTC.

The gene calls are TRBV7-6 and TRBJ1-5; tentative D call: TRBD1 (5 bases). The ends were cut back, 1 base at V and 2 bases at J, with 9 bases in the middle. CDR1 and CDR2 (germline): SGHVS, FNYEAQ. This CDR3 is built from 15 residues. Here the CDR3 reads CASSLEGLGNQPQHF. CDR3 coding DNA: TGTGCCAGCAGCTTAGAGGGGCTTGGCAATCAGCCCCAGCATTTT.

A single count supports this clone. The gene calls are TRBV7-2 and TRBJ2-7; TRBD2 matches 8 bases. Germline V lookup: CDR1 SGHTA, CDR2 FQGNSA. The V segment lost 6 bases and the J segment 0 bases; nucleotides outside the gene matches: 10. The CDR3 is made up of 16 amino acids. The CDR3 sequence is CASSSTGTSNSYEQYF. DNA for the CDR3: TGTGCCAGCAGTTCCACCGGGACTAGTAACTCCTACGAGCAGTACTTC.

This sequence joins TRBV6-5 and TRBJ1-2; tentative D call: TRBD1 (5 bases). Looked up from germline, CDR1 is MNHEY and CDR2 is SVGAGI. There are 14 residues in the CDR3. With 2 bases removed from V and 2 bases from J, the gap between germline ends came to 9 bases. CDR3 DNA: TGTGCCAGCAGTTACGACAGCAAGAACTATGGCTACACCTTC. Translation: CASSYDSKNYGYTF.

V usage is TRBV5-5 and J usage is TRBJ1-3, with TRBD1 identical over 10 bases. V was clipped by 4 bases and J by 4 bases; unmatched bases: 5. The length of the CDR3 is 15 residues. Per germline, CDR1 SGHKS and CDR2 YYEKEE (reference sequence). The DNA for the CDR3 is TGTGCCAGCAGCGGGGGACAGGGGCCGGGAAACACCATATATTTT. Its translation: CASSGGQGPGNTIYF.

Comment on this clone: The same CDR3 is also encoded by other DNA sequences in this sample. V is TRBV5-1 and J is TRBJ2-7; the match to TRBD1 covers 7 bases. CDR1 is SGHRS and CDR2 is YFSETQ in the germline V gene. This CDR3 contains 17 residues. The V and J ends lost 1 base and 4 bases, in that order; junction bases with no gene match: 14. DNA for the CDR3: TGCGCCAGCAGCTTGACTCTTATGACAGGGACGGCATACGAGCAGTACTTC. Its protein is CASSLTLMTGTAYEQYF.

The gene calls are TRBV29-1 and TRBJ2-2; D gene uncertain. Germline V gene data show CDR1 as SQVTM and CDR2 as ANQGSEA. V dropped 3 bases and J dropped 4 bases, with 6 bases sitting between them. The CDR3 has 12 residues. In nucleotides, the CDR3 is TGCAGCGTTGATAAGCGCACCGGGGAGCTGTTTTTT. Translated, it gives CSVDKRTGELFF.

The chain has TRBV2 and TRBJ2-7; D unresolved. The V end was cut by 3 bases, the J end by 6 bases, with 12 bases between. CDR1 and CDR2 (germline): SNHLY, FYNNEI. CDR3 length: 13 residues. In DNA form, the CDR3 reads TGTGCCAGCAGTGAGAGTACGCGCGGCGAGCAGTACTTC. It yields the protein CASSESTRGEQYF.

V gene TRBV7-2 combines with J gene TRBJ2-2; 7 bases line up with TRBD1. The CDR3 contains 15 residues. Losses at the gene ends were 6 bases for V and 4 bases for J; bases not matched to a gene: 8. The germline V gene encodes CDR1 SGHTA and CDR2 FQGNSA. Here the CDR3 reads CASRYSDRATGELFF. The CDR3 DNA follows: TGTGCCAGCAGATATTCCGACAGGGCCACCGGGGAGCTGTTTTTT.

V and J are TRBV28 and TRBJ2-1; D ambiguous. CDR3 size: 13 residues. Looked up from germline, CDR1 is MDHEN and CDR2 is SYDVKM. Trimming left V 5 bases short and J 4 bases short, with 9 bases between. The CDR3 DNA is TGTGCCAGCAGTCCGCAGAAATACAATGAGCAGTTCTTC. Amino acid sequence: CASSPQKYNEQFF.

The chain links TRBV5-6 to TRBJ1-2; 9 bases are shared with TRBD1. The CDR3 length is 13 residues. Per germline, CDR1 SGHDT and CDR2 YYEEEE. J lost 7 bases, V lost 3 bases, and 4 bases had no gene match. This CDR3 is CASSYTGGIGYTF. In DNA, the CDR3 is TGTGCCAGCAGCTACACAGGGGGCATTGGCTACACCTTC.

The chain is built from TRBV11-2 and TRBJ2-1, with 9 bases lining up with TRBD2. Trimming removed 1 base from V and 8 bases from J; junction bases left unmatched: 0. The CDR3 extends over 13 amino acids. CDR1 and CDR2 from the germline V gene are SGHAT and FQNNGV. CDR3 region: CASSLVAGDEQFF. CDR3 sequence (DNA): TGTGCCAGCAGCTTAGTAGCGGGGGATGAGCAGTTCTTC.

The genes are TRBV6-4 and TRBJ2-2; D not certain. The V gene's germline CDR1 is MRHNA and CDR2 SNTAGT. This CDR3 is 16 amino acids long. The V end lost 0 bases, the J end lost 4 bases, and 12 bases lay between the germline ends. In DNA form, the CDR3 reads TGTGCCAGCAGTGACTCGGGTAGCTCACCCACCGGGGAGCTGTTTTTT. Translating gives CASSDSGSSPTGELFF.

For the CDR3, the DNA is TGCGCCAGCAGTGTACAGACCCCCTACAATGAGCAGTTCTTC. It is translated as CASSVQTPYNEQFF. The chain has TRBV10-2 and TRBJ2-1; D not certain. V dropped 4 bases and J dropped 2 bases, with 9 bases sitting between them. CDR1 and CDR2 from the germline V gene are WSHSY and SAAADI. This CDR3 region has 14 residues.